This T cell receptor (beta chain) was sequenced for a study of CD8+ T cells in alopecia areata. The sequencing template was cDNA reverse transcribed from extracted RNA. The repertoire was sequenced with immunoSEQ multiplex PCR; TCRdb's copy has only in-frame clones and lacks some. The table lists about 94,000 clones, 70% to 85% of them singletons. The treatment denotes: oral pan-JAK inhibitor, 5-10 mg twice daily. V was cut by 0 bases and J by 3 bases, with 22 bases left in between. The CDR3 is made up of 18 amino acids. In germline, CDR1 is SGHDT, CDR2 YYEEEE. The origin of this receptor is a human donor with alopecia areata. V is TRBV5-6 and J is TRBJ2-7; D is tentatively TRBD1 or TRBD2 (5 bases each). Sequences were derived from CD8+ T cells sorted from blood, sampled at approximately week 42, from a patient treated with tofacitinib. CDR3 in amino acids: CASSLAVGAAGNDYEQYF. The CDR3 coding sequence is TGTGCCAGCAGCTTGGCGGTCGGGGCGGCAGGTAACGACTACGAGCAGTACTTC.